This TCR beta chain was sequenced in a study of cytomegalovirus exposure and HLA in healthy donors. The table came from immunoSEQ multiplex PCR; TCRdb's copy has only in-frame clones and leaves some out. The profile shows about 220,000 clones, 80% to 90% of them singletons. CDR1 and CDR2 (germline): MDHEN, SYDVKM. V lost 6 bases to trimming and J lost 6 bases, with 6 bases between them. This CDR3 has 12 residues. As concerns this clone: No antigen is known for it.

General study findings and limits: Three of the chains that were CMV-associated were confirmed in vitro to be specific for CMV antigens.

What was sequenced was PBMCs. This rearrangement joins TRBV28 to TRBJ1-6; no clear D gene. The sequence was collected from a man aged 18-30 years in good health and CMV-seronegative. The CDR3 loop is CASSPSNSPLHF. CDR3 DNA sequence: TGTGCCAGCAGCCCGAGTAATTCACCCCTCCACTTT. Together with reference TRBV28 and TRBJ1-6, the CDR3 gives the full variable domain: DVKVTQSSRYLVKRTGEKVFLECVQDMDHENMFWYRQDPGLGLRLIYFSYDVKMKEKGDIPEGYSVSREKKERFSLILESASTNQTSMYLCASSPSNSPLHFGNGTRLTVT.